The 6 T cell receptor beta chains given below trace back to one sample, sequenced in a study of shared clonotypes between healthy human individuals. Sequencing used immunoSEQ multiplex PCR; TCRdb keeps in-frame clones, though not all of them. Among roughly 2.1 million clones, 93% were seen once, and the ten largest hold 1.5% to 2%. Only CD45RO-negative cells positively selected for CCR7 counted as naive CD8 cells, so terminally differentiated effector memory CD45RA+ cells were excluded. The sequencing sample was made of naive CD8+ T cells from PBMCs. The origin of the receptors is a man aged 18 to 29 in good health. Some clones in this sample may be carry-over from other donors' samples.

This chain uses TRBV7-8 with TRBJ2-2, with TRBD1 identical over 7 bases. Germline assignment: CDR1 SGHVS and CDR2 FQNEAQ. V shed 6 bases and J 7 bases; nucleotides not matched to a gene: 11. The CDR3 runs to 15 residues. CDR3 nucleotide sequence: TGTGCCAGCAGACTGCCACGACAGGGTGGCGGGGAGCTGTTTTTT. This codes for CASRLPRQGGGELFF.

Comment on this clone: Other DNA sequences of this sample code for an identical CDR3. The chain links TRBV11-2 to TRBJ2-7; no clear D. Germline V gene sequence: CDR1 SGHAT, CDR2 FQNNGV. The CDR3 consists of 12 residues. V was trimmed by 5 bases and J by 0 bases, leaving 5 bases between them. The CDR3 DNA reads TGTGCCAGCAGCCCAAGCTCCTACGAGCAGTACTTC. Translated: CASSPSSYEQYF. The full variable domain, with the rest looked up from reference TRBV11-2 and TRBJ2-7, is EAGVAQSPRYKIIEKRQSVAFWCNPISGHATLYWYQQILGQGPKLLIQFQNNGVVDDSQLPKDRFSAERLKGVDSTLKIQPAKLEDSAVYLCASSPSSYEQYFGPGTRLTVT.

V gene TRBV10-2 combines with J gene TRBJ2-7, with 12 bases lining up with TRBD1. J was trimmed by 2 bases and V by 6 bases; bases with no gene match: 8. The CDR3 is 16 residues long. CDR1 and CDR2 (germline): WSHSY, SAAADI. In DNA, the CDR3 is TGCGCCAGCAGGGGGACAGGGGGCGTCGAACCCTACGAGCAGTACTTC. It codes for CASRGTGGVEPYEQYF.

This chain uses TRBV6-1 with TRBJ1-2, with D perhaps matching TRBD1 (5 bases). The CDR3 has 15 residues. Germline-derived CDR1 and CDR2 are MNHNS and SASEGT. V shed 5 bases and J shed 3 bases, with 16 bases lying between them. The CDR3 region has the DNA TGTGCCAGCAGTCTAATAGACCCCAGGGACTATGGCTACACCTTC. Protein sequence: CASSLIDPRDYGYTF.

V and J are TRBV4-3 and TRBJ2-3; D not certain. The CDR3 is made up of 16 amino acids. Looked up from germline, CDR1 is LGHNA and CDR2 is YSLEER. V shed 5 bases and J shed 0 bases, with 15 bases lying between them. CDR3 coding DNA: TGCGCCAGCAGCTTTGGTGGCGGACCTAGCACAGATACGCAGTATTTT. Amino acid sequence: CASSFGGGPSTDTQYF.

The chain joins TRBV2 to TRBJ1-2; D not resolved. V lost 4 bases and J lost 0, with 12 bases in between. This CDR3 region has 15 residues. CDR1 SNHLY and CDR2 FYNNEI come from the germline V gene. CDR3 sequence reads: CASSVQAATNYGYTF. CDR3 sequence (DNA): TGTGCCAGCAGTGTCCAGGCAGCAACTAACTATGGCTACACCTTC. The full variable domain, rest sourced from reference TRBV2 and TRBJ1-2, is EPEVTQTPSHQVTQMGQEVILRCVPISNHLYFYWYRQILGQKVEFLVSFYNNEISEKSEIFDDQFSVERPDGSNFTLKIRSTKLEDSAMYFCASSVQAATNYGYTFGSGTRLTVV.